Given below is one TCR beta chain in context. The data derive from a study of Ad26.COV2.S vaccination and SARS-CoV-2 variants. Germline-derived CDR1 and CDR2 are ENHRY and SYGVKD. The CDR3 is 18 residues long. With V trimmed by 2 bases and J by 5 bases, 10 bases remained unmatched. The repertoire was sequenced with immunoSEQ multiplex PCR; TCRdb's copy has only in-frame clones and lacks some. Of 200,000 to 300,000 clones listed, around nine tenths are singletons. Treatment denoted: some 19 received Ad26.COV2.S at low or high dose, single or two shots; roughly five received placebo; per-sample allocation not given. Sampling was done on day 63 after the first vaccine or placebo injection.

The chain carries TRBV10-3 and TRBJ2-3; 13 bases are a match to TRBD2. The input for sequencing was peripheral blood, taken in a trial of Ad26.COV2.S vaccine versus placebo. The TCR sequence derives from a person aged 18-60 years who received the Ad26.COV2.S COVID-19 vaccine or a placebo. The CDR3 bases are TGTGCCATCAGTGAGCACCCAACTAGCGGGAGGGCCCAAGATACGCAGTATTTT. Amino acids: CAISEHPTSGRAQDTQYF.